The 5 T cell receptor beta chains below all came from one sample that was sequenced in a study of PD-L1 blockade in urothelial cancer. The assay was immunoSEQ multiplex PCR, and TCRdb's table has in-frame clones only and misses some. Here the sample spans some 54,000 clones, under 90% being singletons. Sequenced material: PBMCs, taken around atezolizumab (anti-PD-L1) treatment. These TCRs come from a man aged 40-50 years with urothelial cancer.

The chain has TRBV10-1 and TRBJ1-3, with D hard to call. Trimming shortened V by 3 bases and J by 4 bases, and 7 bases separated the two germline ends. CDR1 and CDR2 (germline): WNHNN, SYGVQD (reference sequence). The CDR3 is 13 amino acids. For the CDR3, the DNA is TGCGCCAGCAGTGAAACTCAAGGAAACACCATATATTTT. It encodes CASSETQGNTIYF.

This clone was recorded only once. This chain joins TRBV7-9 and TRBJ1-2; possible D gene TRBD1, 5 bases. CDR1 SEHNR and CDR2 FQNEAQ come from the germline V gene (reference sequence). CDR3 length equals 13 residues. V was clipped by 2 bases and J by 11 bases, with 15 bases between them. The CDR3: CASSLPLEGLYTF. DNA of the CDR3: TGTGCCAGCAGCTTACCCTTGGAGGGACTGTACACCTTC.

In DNA, the CDR3 is TGTGCCAGCAGTTTCACAGCCAACTATGGCTACACCTTC. Translation gives CASSFTANYGYTF. The chain carries TRBV27 and TRBJ1-2; D not resolved. The CDR3 consists of 13 residues. V was pared by 3 bases and J by 2 bases, with 7 bases between. Germline loops: CDR1 MNHEY, CDR2 SMNVEV (reference sequence).

This chain joins TRBV6-5 and TRBJ2-3; 7 bases are a match to TRBD1. The CDR3 runs to 14 residues. The V gene end was trimmed by 6 bases and the J gene end by 4 bases; junction bases not matched to a gene: 7. Germline values: CDR1 MNHEY, CDR2 SVGAGI. The CDR3 spells CASSQGDRPDTQYF. CDR3 nucleotides: TGTGCCAGCAGCCAGGGGGATAGACCAGATACGCAGTATTTT.

The CDR3 spells CASAAEPGTGELFF. Written as DNA, the CDR3 is TGCGCCAGCGCCGCTGAGCCGGGAACCGGGGAGCTGTTTTTT. The rearrangement uses TRBV5-1 and TRBJ2-2, with D perhaps matching TRBD2 (5 bases). The CDR3 contains 14 residues. Germline CDR1 reads SGHRS; CDR2 reads YFSETQ. V was cut by 7 bases and J by 5 bases, with 15 bases left in between.